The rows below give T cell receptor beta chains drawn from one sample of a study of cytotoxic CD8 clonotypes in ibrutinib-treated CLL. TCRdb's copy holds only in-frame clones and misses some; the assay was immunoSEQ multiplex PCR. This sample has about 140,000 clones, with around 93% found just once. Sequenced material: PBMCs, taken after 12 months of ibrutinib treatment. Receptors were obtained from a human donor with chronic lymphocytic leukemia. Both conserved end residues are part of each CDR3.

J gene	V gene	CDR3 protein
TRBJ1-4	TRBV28	CASSFSRGTVEKLFF
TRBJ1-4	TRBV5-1	CASSLGLGANEKLFF
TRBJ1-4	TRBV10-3	CAISESRQINEKLFF
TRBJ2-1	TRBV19	CASSAGTGIYNEQFF
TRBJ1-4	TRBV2	CASSDDQAFPLRATNEKLFF
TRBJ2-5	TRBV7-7	CASSKSGTGQETQYF
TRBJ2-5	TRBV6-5	CASSWLAGGDETQYF
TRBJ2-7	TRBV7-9	CASSSERSYEQYF
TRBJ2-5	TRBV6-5	CASSYSRDSNAETQYF
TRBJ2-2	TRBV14	CASSLEERAGELFF
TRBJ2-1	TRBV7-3	CASSLGSGTEQFF
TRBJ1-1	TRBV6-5	CASTEFRTGQSEAFF
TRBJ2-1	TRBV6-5	CASTPDYNEQFF
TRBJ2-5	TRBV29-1	CSVESFGEPGKETQYF
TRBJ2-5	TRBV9	CASSVEPGWQETQYF
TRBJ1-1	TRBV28	CASSDGTPPSEAFF
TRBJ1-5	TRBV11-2	CASSGRQGGNQPQHF
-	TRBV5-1	CASSLAKVTGSTYEQYF
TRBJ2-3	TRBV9	CASSVADTQYF
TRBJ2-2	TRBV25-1	CASSEVREKAGELFF
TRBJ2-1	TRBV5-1	CASSLTGTDYNEQFF
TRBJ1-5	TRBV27	CASSLMGNQPQHF
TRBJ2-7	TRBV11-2	CASAAPSSRYEQYF
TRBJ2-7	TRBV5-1	CASSLQESSYEQYF
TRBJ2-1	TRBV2	CASRRLAGGPYEQFF
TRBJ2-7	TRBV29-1	CSVGPMTGEYYEQYF
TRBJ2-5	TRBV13	CASSKKREGQTQYF
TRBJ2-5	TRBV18	CASSPSRTSFETQYF
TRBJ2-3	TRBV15	CATSMALSGTDTQYF
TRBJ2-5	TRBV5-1	CASSSTPTGPLSTQYF
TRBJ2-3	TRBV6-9	CASSQAGVEDTQYF
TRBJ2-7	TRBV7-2	CASSLGEQGLGPYEQYF
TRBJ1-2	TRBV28	CASNKPWADNYGYTF
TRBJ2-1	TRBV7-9	CASSIPWAGGAYNEQFF
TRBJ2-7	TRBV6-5	CASSYSNREDYEQYF
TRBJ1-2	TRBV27	CASSPWGQYGYTF
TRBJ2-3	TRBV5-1	CASSLVPGTGTDTQYF
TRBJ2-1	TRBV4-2	CASSQVVSGPYNEQFF
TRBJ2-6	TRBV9	CASSVPTGRSGANVLTF
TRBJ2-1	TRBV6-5	CASSYSLHNEQFF
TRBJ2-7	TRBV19	CASSVHSGSGYYEQYF
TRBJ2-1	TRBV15	CATSREGPEQFF
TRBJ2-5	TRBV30	CARARRGGTGETQYF
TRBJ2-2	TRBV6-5	CASSSGLAGAAGELFF
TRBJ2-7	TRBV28	CASTQGYEQYF
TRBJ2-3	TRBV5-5	CASSFITWYTDTQYF